This entry features one TCR beta chain sequence. All of the isolated RNA was reverse transcribed, so expressed TCRB transcripts were sequenced. Generated by immunoSEQ multiplex PCR, the TCRdb table keeps only in-frame clones and is missing some. The data show 400,000 to 450,000 clones, 14% seen once. This entry is derived from a study of beta chain features in type 1 diabetes. Per germline, CDR1 SGHRS and CDR2 YFSETQ. Trimming removed 0 bases from V and 8 bases from J, with 8 bases in between. The CDR3 consists of 13 residues. The source is a man aged 25-45 years in good health. Sequenced: naive CD4+ T cells from blood. V is TRBV5-1 and J is TRBJ1-4, with D perhaps TRBD1 (5 bases). The CDR3: CASSLGREEKLFF. CDR3 bases: TGCGCCAGCAGCTTGGGCAGGGAAGAAAAACTGTTTTTT.